The source of this T cell receptor beta chain is a study of T cell responses to AZD1222 COVID-19 vaccine. Points on this clone: The antigen is not known.

Between the trimmed V and J ends, which lost 5 bases and 1 base, there was a span of 15 bases. Germline V CDR1 and CDR2: SNHLY, FYNNEI. The CDR3 runs to 15 residues. The repertoire was sequenced with immunoSEQ multiplex PCR; TCRdb's copy has only in-frame clones and lacks some. The repertoire includes tens of thousands of clones, under 95% of them detected once, and more than 4.5% sits in the top ten. Study findings and constraints: Spike-specific TCR breadth and depth rose after two AZD1222 doses. Sampled repertoires all dated from after the peak T cell response.

This receptor was obtained from an adult in good health. The specimen was peripheral blood, collected on day 0 of AZD1222 vaccination. This chain links TRBV2 with TRBJ2-7, with D perhaps TRBD1 (6 bases). In DNA, the CDR3 is TGTGCCAGCAGTCCCTCGACAGGAACATCCTACGAGCAGTACTTC. This codes for CASSPSTGTSYEQYF.